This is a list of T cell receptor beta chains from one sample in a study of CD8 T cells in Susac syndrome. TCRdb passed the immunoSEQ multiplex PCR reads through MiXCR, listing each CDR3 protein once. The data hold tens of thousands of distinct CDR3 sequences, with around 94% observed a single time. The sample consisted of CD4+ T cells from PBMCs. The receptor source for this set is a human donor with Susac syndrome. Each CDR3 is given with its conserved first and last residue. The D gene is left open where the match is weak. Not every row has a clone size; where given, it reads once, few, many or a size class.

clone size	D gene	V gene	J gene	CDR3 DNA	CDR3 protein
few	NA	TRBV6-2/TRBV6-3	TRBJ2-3	TGTGCCAGCAGTACAGGGAGAGATACGCAGTATTTT	CASSTGRDTQYF
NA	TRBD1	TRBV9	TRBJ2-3	TGTGCCAGCAGCGTTGGACAGGGCGATACGCAGTATTTT	CASSVGQGDTQYF
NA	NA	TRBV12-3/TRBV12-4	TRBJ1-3	TGTGCCAGCAGTCAAAACAGGGCTGGAAACACCATATATTTT	CASSQNRAGNTIYF
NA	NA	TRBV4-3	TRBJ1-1	TGCGCCAGCAGCCAAGATGGAGAGGAGAACACTGAAGCTTTCTTT	CASSQDGEENTEAFF
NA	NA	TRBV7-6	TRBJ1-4	TGTGCCAGCAGCTTAGCGGGTGGCGGCGAAAAACTGTTTTTT	CASSLAGGGEKLFF
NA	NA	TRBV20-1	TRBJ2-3	TGCAGTGCTAGGGAGTTCGTGACAGATACGCAGTATTTT	CSAREFVTDTQYF
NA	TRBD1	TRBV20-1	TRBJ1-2	TGCAGTGCAATGGGACAGCAAACTAACTATGGCTACACCTTC	CSAMGQQTNYGYTF
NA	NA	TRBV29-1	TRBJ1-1	TGCAGCGTTATCGGGGGGGCTGAAGCTTTCTTT	CSVIGGAEAFF
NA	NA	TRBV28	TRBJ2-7	TGTGCCAGCAGTCCCCGAGGGGCCGACGAGCAGTACTTC	CASSPRGADEQYF
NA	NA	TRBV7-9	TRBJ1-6	TGTGCCAGCAGCTTAGGACCGCCAGCCAATTCACCCCTCCACTTT	CASSLGPPANSPLHF
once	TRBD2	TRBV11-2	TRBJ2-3	TGTGCCAGCAGCTTATGGCGGGGGGGCCGTGATACGCAGTATTTT	CASSLWRGGRDTQYF
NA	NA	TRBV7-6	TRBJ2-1	TGTGCCAGCAGCTTAGCGTGGACTGAGCAGTTCTTC	CASSLAWTEQFF
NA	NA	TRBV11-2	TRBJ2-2	TGTGCCAGCAGCTTAGATACGGGGGACATTACCGGGGAGCTGTTTTTT	CASSLDTGDITGELFF
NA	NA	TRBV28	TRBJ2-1	TGTGCCAGCACAGGGGACTACAATGAGCAGTTCTTC	CASTGDYNEQFF
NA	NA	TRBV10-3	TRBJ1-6	TGTGCCATCAGTGAGGGACAGAGATCTGGGCCCCTCCACTTT	CAISEGQRSGPLHF
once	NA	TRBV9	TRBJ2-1	TGTGCCAGCAGCGTAAAAGGGGGAGGGGCCCTCTACAATGAGCAGTTCTTC	CASSVKGGGALYNEQFF
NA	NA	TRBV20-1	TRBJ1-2	TGCAGTGCTAGGGACCAGGAGAACTATGGCTACACCTTC	CSARDQENYGYTF
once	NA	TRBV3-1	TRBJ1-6	TGTGCCAGCAGCCCCACGAGGGGTTCACCCCTCCACTTT	CASSPTRGSPLHF
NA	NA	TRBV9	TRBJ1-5	TGTGCCAGCAGCGTAGACGGTTATAGCAATCAGCCCCAGCATTTT	CASSVDGYSNQPQHF
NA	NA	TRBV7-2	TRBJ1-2	TGTGCCAGCAGCCCCTTGGGGACTGTAAAGGGCTACACCTTC	CASSPLGTVKGYTF